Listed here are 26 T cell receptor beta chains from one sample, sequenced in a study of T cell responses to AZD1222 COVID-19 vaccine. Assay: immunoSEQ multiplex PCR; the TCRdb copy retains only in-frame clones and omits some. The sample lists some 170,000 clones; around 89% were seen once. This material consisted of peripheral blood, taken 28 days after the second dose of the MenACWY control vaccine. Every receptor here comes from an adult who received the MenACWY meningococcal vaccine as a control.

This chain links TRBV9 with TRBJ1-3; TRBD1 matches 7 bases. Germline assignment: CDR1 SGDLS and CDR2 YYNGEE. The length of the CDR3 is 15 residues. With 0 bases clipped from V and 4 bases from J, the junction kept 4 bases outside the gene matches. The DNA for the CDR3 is TGTGCCAGCAGCGTAGAGGGGGCGTTCGGAAACACCATATATTTT. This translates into CASSVEGAFGNTIYF.

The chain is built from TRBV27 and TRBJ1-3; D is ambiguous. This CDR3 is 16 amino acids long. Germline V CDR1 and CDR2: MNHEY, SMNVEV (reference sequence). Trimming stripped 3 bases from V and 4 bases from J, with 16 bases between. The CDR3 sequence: CASSLTLPNAGNTIYF. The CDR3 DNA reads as TGTGCCAGCAGTTTGACACTCCCCAACGCGGGAAACACCATATATTTT.

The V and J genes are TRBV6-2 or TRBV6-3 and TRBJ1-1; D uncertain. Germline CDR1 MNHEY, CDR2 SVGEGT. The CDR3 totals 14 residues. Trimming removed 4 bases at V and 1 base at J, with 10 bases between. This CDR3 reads CASSSSGGNTEAFF. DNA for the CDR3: TGTGCCAGCAGTTCCTCGGGTGGGAACACTGAAGCTTTCTTT.

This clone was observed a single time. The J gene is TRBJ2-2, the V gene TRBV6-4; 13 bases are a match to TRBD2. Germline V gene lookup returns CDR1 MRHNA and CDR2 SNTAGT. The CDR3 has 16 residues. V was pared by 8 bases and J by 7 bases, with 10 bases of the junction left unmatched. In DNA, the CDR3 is TGTGCCAGCGGCCCCGGACTAGCGGGAGCGAGCGGGGAGCTGTTTTTT. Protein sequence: CASGPGLAGASGELFF.

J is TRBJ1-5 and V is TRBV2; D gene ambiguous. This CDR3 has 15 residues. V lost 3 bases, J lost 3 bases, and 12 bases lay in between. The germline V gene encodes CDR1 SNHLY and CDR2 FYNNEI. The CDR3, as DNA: TGTGCCAGCAGTGAGAAGGGTCAGCTCAATCAGCCCCAGCATTTT. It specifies CASSEKGQLNQPQHF.

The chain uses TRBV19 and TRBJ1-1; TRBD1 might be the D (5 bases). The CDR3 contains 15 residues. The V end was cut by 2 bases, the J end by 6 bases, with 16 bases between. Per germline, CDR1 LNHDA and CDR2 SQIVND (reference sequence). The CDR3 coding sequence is TGTGCCAGTAGTATATTAGGCGGGGGAATAGCTGAAGCTTTCTTT. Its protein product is CASSILGGGIAEAFF.

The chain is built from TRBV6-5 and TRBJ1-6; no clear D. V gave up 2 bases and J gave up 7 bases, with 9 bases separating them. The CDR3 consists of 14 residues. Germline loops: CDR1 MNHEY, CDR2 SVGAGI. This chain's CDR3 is CASSYPSPNSPLHF. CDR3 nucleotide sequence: TGTGCCAGCAGTTACCCGAGCCCAAATTCACCCCTCCACTTT.

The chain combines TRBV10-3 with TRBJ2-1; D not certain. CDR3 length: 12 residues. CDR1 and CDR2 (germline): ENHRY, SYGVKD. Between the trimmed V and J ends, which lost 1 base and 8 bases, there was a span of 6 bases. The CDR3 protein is CAISELKDEQFF. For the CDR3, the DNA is TGTGCCATCAGTGAGTTGAAGGATGAGCAGTTCTTC.

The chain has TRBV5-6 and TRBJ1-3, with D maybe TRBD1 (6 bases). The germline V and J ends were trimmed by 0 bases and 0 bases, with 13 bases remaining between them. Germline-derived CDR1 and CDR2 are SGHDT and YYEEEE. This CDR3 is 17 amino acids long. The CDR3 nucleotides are TGTGCCAGCAGCTTGGCGGGGGCGCTCAGCTCTGGAAACACCATATATTTT. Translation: CASSLAGALSSGNTIYF.

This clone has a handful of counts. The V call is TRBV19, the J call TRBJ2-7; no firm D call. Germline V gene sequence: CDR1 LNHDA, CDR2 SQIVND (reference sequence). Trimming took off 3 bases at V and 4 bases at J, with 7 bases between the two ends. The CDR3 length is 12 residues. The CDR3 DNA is TGTGCCAGTAGTATCGTGGGGTACGAGCAGTACTTC. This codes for CASSIVGYEQYF.

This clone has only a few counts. The CDR3 bases are TGTGCCAGCAGCCCATCAGGGGATCAGCCCCAGCATTTT. As protein: CASSPSGDQPQHF. This sequence joins TRBV7-9 and TRBJ1-5; weak D call: TRBD1 (6 bases). The length of the CDR3 is 13 residues. The germline gives CDR1 SEHNR, CDR2 FQNEAQ (reference sequence). Trimming took 5 bases from V and 5 from J, leaving 10 bases between them.

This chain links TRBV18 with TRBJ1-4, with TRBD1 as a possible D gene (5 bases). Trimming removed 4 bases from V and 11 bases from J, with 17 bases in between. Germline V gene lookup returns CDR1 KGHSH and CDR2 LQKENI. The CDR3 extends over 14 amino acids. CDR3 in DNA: TGTGCCAGCTCACTCGTTAGGGGTATAAAGAAACTGTTTTTT. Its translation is CASSLVRGIKKLFF.

CDR3 DNA: TGCGCCAGCAGCCAAGCCCGAAGTTATAGCGGGAGAATGGTAGGCACAGATACGCAGTATTTT. Amino acid sequence: CASSQARSYSGRMVGTDTQYF. This sequence joins TRBV4-3 and TRBJ2-3, with TRBD2 matching over 9 bases. V trimming: 1 base; J trimming: 1 base; junction bases outside the gene matches: 18. The CDR3 sequence is 21 residues long. CDR1 LGHNA and CDR2 YSLEER come from the germline V gene.

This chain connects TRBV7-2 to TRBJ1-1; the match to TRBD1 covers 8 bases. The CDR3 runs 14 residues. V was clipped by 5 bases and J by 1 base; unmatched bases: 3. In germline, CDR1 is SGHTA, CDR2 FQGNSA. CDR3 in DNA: TGTGCCAGCAGCAGTGGACAGGGGAACACTGAAGCTTTCTTT. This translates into CASSSGQGNTEAFF.

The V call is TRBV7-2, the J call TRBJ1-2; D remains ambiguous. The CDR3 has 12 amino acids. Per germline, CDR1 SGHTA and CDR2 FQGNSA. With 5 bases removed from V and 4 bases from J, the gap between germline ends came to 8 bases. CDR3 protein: CASSPSLYGYTF. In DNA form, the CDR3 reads TGTGCCAGCAGCCCTAGTCTCTATGGCTACACCTTC. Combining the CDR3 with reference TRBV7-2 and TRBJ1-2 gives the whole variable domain GAGVSQSPSNKVTEKGKDVELRCDPISGHTALYWYRQSLGQGLEFLIYFQGNSAPDKSGLPSDRFSAERTGGSVSTLTIQRTQQEDSAVYLCASSPSLYGYTFGSGTRLTVV.

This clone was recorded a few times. The CDR3 sequence: CASSQAGLHNSPLHF. Here the CDR3 DNA reads TGCGCCAGCAGCCAAGCGGGGCTACATAATTCACCCCTCCACTTT. This chain joins TRBV4-1 and TRBJ1-6, with D tentatively TRBD1 (5 bases). Germline lookup yields CDR1 MGHRA and CDR2 YSYEKL. V was clipped by 1 base and J by 5 bases, with 9 bases between them. This CDR3 spans 15 amino acids.

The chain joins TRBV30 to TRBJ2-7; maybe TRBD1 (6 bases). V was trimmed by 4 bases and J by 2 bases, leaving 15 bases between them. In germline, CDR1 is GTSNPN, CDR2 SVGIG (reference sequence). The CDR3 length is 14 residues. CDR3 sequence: CAWIQGRFPYEQYF. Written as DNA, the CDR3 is TGTGCCTGGATTCAGGGGCGCTTTCCCTACGAGCAGTACTTC.

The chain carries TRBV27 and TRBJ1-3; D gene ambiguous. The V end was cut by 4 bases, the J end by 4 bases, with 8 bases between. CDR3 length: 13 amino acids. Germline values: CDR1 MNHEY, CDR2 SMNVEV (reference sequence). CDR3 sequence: CASSSSTGNTIYF. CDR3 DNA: TGTGCCAGCAGTTCCTCGACAGGAAACACCATATATTTT.

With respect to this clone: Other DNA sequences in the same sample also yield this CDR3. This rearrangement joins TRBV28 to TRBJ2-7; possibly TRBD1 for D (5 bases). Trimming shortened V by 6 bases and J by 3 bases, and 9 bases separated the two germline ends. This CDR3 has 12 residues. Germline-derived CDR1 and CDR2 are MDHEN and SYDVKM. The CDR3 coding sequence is TGTGCCAGCAGCCTCCAGGGCTACGAGCAGTACTTC. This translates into CASSLQGYEQYF.

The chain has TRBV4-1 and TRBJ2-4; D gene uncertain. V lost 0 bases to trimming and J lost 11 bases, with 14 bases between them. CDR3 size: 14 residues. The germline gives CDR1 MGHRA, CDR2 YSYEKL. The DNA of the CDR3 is TGCGCCAGCAGCCAAGATGGGCCGGACCAACTTCAGTACTTC. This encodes CASSQDGPDQLQYF.

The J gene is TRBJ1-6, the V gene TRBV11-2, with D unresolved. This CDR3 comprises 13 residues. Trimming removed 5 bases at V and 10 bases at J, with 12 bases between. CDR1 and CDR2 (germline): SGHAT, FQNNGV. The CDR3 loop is CASSPGVDSPLHF. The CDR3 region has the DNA TGTGCCAGCAGCCCCGGGGTTGACTCACCCCTCCACTTT.

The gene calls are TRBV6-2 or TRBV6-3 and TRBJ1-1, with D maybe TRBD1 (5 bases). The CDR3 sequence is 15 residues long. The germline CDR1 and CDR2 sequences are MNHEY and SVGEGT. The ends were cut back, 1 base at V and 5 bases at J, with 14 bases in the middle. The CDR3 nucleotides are TGTGCCAGCAGTTACTGGGCCGGACAATGGACTGAAGCTTTCTTT. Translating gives CASSYWAGQWTEAFF.

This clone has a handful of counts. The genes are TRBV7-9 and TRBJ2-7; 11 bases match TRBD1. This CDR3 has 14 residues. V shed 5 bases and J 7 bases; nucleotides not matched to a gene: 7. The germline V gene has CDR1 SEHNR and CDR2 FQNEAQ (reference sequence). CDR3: CASSPGTGGWEQYF. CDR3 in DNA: TGTGCCAGCAGCCCGGGGACAGGGGGGTGGGAGCAGTACTTC.

Here the CDR3 DNA reads TGTGCCTGGAGTGTCAATGGGGCGGGGGAAAAACTGTTTTTT. Its translation: CAWSVNGAGEKLFF. This chain joins TRBV30 and TRBJ1-4, with a possible D match to TRBD1 (5 bases). V lost 0 bases to trimming and J lost 8 bases, with 13 bases between them. The CDR3 has 14 amino acids. Germline V CDR1 and CDR2: GTSNPN, SVGIG (reference sequence).

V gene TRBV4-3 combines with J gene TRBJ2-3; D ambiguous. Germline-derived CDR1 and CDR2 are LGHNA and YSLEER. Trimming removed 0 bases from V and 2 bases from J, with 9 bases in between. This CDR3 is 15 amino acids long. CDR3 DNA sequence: TGCGCCAGCAGCCAAGATCGGCGCAACACAGATACGCAGTATTTT. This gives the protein CASSQDRRNTDTQYF.

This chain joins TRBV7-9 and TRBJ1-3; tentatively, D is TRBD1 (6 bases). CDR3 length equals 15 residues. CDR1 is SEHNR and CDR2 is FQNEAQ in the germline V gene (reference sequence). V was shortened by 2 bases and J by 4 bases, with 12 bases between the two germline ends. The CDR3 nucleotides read TGTGCCAGCAGCTTATCAGGGGTAGCGGGAAACACCATATATTTT. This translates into CASSLSGVAGNTIYF. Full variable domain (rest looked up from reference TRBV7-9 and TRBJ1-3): DTGVSQNPRHKITKRGQNVTFRCDPISEHNRLYWYRQTLGQGPEFLTYFQNEAQLEKSRLLSDRFSAERPKGSFSTLEIQRTEQGDSAMYLCASSLSGVAGNTIYFGEGSWLTVV.